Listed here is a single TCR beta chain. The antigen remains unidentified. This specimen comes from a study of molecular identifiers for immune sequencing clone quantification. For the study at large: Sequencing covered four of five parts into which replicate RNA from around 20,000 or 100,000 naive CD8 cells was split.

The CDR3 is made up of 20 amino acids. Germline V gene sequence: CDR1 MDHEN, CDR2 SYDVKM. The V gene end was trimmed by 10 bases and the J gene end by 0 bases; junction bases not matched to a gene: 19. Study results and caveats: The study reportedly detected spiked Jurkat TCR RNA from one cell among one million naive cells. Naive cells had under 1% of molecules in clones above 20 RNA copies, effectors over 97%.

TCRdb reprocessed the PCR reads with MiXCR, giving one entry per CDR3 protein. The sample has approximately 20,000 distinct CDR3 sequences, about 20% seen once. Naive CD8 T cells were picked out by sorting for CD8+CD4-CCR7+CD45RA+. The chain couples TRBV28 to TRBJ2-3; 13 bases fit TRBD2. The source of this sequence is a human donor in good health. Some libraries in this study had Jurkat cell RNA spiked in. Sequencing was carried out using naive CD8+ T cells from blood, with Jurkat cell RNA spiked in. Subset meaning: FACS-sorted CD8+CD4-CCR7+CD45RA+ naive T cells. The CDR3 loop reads CANTLGLAGADQTSTDTQYF. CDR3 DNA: TGTGCCAACACTCTCGGACTAGCGGGGGCCGATCAAACTAGCACAGATACGCAGTATTTT.